This TCR beta chain is from a study of blood T cell repertoires in COVID-19 (dated by TCRdb to 2020 to 2021). Study-wide context: The collaborator samples originated in the United States, Italy and Spain and spanned the acute and convalescent phases of COVID-19. The material from the prospective study consisted of cDNA or gDNA derived from T cells, B-cell-depleted T cells, or PBMCs. The dataset comprised deeply sampled blood TCRbeta repertoires from subjects exposed to, actively infected with, or recovered from COVID-19. The repertoires were made available in a free public database intended to serve as a resource for research on the immune response to SARS-CoV-2. The samples were drawn from the first 160 participants of the ongoing ImmuneRACE study and from 1,254 subjects provided by 6 global collaborators. Sample metadata almost always included a de-identified subject ID, COVID-19 status, age in years and sex. HLA class I and class II types, where available, came from metadata supplied by the sample provider rather than from assay-based typing. The paper as a whole reports these results and caveats: Clinical and demographic metadata were provided uncurated, with the amount varying by source and participant.

In the germline V gene, CDR1 corresponds to MNHEY and CDR2 to SVGAGI. Compared with germline, V lacks 2 bases and J lacks 0 bases; bases without a gene match: 6. The CDR3 runs 16 residues from the cysteine to the phenylalanine. This entry keeps only the CDR3 DNA: 48 bases, framed from base 1. Concerning this clone itself: No cognate antigen has been identified for it. No base qualities exist here, and no much larger clone lies one base off it.

The immunoSEQ Assay, a bias-controlled multiplex PCR, was used to amplify TCRbeta CDR3 regions from genomic DNA. The authors' pipeline ran thus. Nucleated cell counts per sample were estimated from amplification of reference gene primers within the assay. To quantify the absolute abundance of each unique TCRbeta CDR3 rearrangement, sequence reads were collapsed and filtered. Productive Simpson clonality was computed per sample as the square root of Simpson's diversity index over productive rearrangements. The source is immuneACCESS, and TCRdb retained only in-frame sequences with V and J called. Part of the clones is not carried over; for the studies checked, unresolved V genes explain less than half of this, and the remainder is unexplained. That table is the source of V, J and clone size, and D and trimming were worked out from the DNA. This sample lists more than 150,000 clones; 94% were detected once. The biggest ten clones account for about 0.8% of the sample.

One collaborating source in Seattle enrolled patients during active infection and followed them longitudinally through the course of disease. Whole blood was collected in K2EDTA tubes by collaborating institutions according to the institutions' own protocols. For TCRbeta analysis, collaborator samples were shipped as frozen whole blood, as isolated PBMCs, or as DNA extracted from either sample type. This sequence originates from a man aged 25-45 years with COVID-19, enrolled during active disease. Material: peripheral blood. The V gene is TRBV6-5 and the J gene is TRBJ1-1, with 7 bases matching TRBD1. Here is the DNA: TGTGCCAGCAGTTACGGACAGGCACTAATGAACACTGAAGCTTTCTTT. Translation gives CASSYGQALMNTEAFF.